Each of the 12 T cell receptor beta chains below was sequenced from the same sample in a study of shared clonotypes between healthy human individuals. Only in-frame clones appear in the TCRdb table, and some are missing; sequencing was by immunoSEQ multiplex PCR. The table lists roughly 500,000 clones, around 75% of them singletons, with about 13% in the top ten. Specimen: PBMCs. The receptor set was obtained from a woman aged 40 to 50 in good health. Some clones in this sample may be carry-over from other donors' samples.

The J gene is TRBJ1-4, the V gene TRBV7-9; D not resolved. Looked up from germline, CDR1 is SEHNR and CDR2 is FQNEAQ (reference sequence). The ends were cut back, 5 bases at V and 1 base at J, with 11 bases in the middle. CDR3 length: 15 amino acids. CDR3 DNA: TGTGCCAGCAGCCCCGCGCGCCAAACTAATGAAAAACTGTTTTTT. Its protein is CASSPARQTNEKLFF.

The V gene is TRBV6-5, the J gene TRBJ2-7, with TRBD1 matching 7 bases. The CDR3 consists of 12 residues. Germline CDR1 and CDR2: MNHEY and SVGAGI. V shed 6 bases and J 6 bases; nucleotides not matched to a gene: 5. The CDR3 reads CASSRGSGEQYF. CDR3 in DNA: TGTGCCAGCAGCAGGGGGTCCGGCGAGCAGTACTTC.

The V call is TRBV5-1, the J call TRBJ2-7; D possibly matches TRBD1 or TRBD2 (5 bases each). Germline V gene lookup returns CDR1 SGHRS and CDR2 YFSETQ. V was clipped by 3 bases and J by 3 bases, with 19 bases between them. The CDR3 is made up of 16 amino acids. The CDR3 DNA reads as TGCGCCAGCAGCTGGACTGGTCTCGGGCAGGGCTACGAGCAGTACTTC. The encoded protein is CASSWTGLGQGYEQYF.

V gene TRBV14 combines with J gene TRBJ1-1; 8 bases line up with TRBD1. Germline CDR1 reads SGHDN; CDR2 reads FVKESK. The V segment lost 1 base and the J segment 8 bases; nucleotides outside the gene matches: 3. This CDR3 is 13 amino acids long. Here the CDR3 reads CASSQGQGTEAFF. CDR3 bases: TGTGCCAGCAGCCAAGGACAGGGGACCGAAGCTTTCTTT.

In nucleotides, the CDR3 is TGTGCCAGCTCACCACGGTACGTCTACGAGCAGTACTTC. Protein sequence: CASSPRYVYEQYF. The J gene is TRBJ2-7, the V gene TRBV18, with D uncertain. Germline V gene lookup returns CDR1 KGHSH and CDR2 LQKENI. The CDR3 is made up of 13 amino acids. The V gene lost 1 base and the J gene lost 3 bases, with 7 bases spanning the gap.

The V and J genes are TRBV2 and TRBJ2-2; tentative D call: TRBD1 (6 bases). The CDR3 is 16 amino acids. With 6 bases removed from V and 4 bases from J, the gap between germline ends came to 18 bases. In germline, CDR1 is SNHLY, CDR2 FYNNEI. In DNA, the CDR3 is TGTGCCAGCAGGCGTGGGAAACAGGGTGGCACCGGGGAGCTGTTTTTT. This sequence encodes CASRRGKQGGTGELFF.

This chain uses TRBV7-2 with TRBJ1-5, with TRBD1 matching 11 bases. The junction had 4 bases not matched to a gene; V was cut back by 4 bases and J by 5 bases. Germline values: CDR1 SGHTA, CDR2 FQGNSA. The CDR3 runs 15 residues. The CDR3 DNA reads TGTGCCAGCAGCTCCTGGACAGGGGGCCATCAGCCCCAGCATTTT. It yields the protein CASSSWTGGHQPQHF.

CDR3 amino acids: CASSEAGRSTGELFF. The DNA for the CDR3 is TGCGCCAGCAGTGAGGCGGGGAGGAGCACCGGGGAGCTGTTTTTT. V gene TRBV10-2 combines with J gene TRBJ2-2, with D maybe TRBD2 (6 bases). Trimming cost V 2 bases and J 4 bases, with 11 bases left between them. The CDR3 runs 15 residues. Germline assignment: CDR1 WSHSY and CDR2 SAAADI.

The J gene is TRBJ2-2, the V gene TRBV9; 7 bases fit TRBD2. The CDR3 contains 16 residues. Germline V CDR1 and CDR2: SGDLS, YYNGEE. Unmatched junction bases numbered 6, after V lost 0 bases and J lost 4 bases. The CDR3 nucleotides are TGTGCCAGCAGCGTAGTTGCGGGAGTGAGCACCGGGGAGCTGTTTTTT. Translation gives CASSVVAGVSTGELFF.

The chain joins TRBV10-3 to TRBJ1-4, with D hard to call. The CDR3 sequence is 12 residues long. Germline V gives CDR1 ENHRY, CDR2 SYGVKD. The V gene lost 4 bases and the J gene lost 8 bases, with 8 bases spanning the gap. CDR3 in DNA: TGTGCCATCAGTGCCGAACAAGAAAAACTGTTTTTT. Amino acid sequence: CAISAEQEKLFF.

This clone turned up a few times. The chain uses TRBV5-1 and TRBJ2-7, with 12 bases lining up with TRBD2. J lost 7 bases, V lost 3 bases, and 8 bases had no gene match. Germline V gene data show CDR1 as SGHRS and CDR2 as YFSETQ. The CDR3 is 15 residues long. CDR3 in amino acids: CASSSLAGGRKEQYF. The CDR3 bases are TGCGCCAGCAGCTCCCTAGCGGGGGGGAGGAAGGAGCAGTACTTC.

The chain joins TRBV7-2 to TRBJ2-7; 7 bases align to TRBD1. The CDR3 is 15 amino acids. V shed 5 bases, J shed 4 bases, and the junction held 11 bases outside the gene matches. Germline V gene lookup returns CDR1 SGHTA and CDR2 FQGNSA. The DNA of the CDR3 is TGTGCCAGCAGCCTCCGACAGGGAAGGGCTTACGAGCAGTACTTC. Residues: CASSLRQGRAYEQYF.